A single TCR beta chain is shown here with its context. Antigen: not known. Relative to the germline gene, one junction end is altered; a read error may explain this. TCRbeta libraries were built with three rounds of nested PCR, modified from ARM-PCR. MiXCR, run by TCRdb on the multiplex PCR reads, gives a single entry per CDR3 protein. The table includes some 100,000 distinct CDR3 sequences, 60% to 80% detected once. No cell sorting was done before RNA was extracted from the tissue. Distant lung tissue was collected more than 3 cm away from the tumor edge. These data come from a study of tumor and adjacent non-tumor tissue in lung cancer. Study as a whole: Each sample yielded some 4 million productive TCRbeta reads on average. Study observations and caveats: Compared with tumor, normal lung showed significantly lower TCR diversity. Tumor repertoires had a smaller top 100 clone share than normal lung.

CDR3 length: 16 amino acids. Germline CDR1 and CDR2: SGHAT and FQNNGV. The V and J genes are TRBV11-2 and TRBJ2-5, with 11 bases matching TRBD2. The source of this sequence is a man aged 25-40 years with non-small cell lung cancer. Specimen: distant non-tumor lung tissue. CDR3 sequence: CVSNLVAGGRRETQYF. The CDR3 coding sequence is TGTGTCAGCAACTTAGTAGCGGGGGGGCGGCGAGAGACACAGTACTTC.